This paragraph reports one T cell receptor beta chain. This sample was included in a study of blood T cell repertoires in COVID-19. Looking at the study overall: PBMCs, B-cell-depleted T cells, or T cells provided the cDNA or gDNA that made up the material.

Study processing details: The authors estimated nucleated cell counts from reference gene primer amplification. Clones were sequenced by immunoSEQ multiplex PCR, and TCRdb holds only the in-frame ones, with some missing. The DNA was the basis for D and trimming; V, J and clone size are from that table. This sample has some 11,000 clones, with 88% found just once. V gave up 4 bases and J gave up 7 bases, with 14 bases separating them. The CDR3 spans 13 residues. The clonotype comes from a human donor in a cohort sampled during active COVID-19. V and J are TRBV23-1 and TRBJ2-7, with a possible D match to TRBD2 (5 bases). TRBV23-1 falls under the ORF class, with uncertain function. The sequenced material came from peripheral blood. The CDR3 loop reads CASSPEELIEQYF. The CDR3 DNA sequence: TGCGCCAGCAGTCCGGAGGAACTCATTGAGCAGTACTTC.